These 30 T cell receptor beta chains came from one sample sequenced in a study of T cell repertoires in cytomegalovirus infection. TCRdb fed the reads into MiXCR, producing one record per CDR3 protein. The sample has roughly 640,000 distinct CDR3 sequences, more than 20% seen once. Sequencing was performed on CD8+ T cells from PBMCs. The source is a human donor in good health (CMV status not recorded). Some clones in this sample may be carry-over from other donors' samples.

V gene TRBV27 combines with J gene TRBJ2-1; D unclear. The V end was cut by 7 bases, the J end by 0 bases, with 13 bases between. Germline CDR1 is MNHEY and CDR2 is SMNVEV (reference sequence). This CDR3 has 15 amino acids. This CDR3 reads CASTPEISSYNEQFF. In DNA, the CDR3 is TGTGCCAGCACTCCCGAGATTAGCTCCTACAATGAGCAGTTCTTC.

The chain carries TRBV6-1 and TRBJ2-7; unclear D gene. V lost 2 bases to trimming and J lost 5 bases, with 7 bases between them. CDR1 and CDR2 from the germline V gene are MNHNS and SASEGT. The CDR3 contains 12 residues. Written as DNA, the CDR3 is TGTGCCAGCAGTGAAATTTGGAACGAGCAGTACTTC. As protein: CASSEIWNEQYF.

This chain joins TRBV5-4 and TRBJ2-1, with no clear D. CDR1 SGHNT and CDR2 YYREEE come from the germline V gene (reference sequence). This CDR3 is 11 amino acids long. The germline V and J ends were trimmed by 9 bases and 8 bases, with 12 bases remaining between them. The CDR3: CAIRRSHEQFF. CDR3 DNA: TGTGCCATCCGACGTTCCCATGAGCAGTTCTTC. Together with reference TRBV5-4 and TRBJ2-1, the CDR3 gives the full variable domain: ETGVTQSPTHLIKTRGQQVTLRCSSQSGHNTVSWYQQALGQGPQFIFQYYREEENGRGNFPPRFSGLQFPNYSSELNVNALELDDSALYLCAIRRSHEQFFGPGTRLTVL.

This chain connects TRBV7-9 to TRBJ2-1; 9 bases align to TRBD2. V lost 4 bases and J lost 8; bases outside the gene matches: 9. Germline loops: CDR1 SEHNR, CDR2 FQNEAQ (reference sequence). The CDR3 sequence is 15 residues long. The CDR3 DNA reads as TGTGCCAGCAGCTCGCCTGCGGGGGGGCCACATGAGCAGTTCTTC. This gives the protein CASSSPAGGPHEQFF.

Ten or more counts support this clonotype. The chain combines TRBV29-1 with TRBJ2-5; D is uncertain. Germline lookup yields CDR1 SQVTM and CDR2 ANQGSEA. This CDR3 has 11 amino acids. V shed 5 bases and J shed 5 bases, with 9 bases lying between them. The CDR3 region is CSVPTWETQYF. CDR3 nucleotide sequence: TGCAGCGTTCCCACCTGGGAGACCCAGTACTTC.

The chain uses TRBV27 and TRBJ2-1; 7 positions agree with TRBD2. J was trimmed by 6 bases and V by 2 bases; bases with no gene match: 7. CDR3 length: 15 amino acids. Germline V lookup: CDR1 MNHEY, CDR2 SMNVEV (reference sequence). In DNA form, the CDR3 reads TGTGCCAGCAGTTTAAGCGGGGACCCTATCAATGAGCAGTTCTTC. Residues: CASSLSGDPINEQFF.

The V gene is TRBV28, the J gene TRBJ1-4; no firm D call. CDR1 and CDR2 from the germline V gene are MDHEN and SYDVKM. V lost 2 bases and J 0 bases, leaving 4 bases between the germline ends. This CDR3 contains 14 residues. The CDR3 protein is CASSLPATNEKLFF. CDR3 DNA sequence: TGTGCCAGCAGTTTACCCGCAACTAATGAAAAACTGTTTTTT.

This clonotype appeared a few times. V gene TRBV10-2 combines with J gene TRBJ2-6; tentatively, D is TRBD2 (5 bases). Trimming pared 10 bases from V and 2 bases from J, leaving 12 bases between. The length of the CDR3 is 14 residues. CDR1 is WSHSY, CDR2 SAAADI, per germline. CDR3 bases: TGCGCCACCACCGGGGAAGCTGGGGCCAACGTCCTGACTTTC. Translation: CATTGEAGANVLTF.

V gene TRBV29-1 combines with J gene TRBJ2-7, with a weak D call TRBD2 (7 bases). There are 13 residues in the CDR3. V was shortened by 7 bases and J by 1 base, with 14 bases between the two germline ends. Per germline, CDR1 SQVTM and CDR2 ANQGSEA. The CDR3 coding sequence is TGCAGCGGCCTAGGGGGGGAGTCCTACGAGCAGTACTTC. It codes for CSGLGGESYEQYF.

A few counts support this clonotype. The V gene is TRBV4-1, the J gene TRBJ1-2; no firm D call. Germline V CDR1 and CDR2: MGHRA, YSYEKL. The CDR3 extends over 15 amino acids. The germline V and J ends were trimmed by 0 bases and 4 bases, with 12 bases remaining between them. The CDR3 spells CASSQEEPKSYGYTF. The CDR3 nucleotides read TGCGCCAGCAGCCAAGAAGAACCTAAGAGCTATGGCTACACCTTC.

In this sample, this clonotype turned up many times. The rearrangement uses TRBV4-1 and TRBJ2-3; D gene uncertain. Germline values: CDR1 MGHRA, CDR2 YSYEKL. The CDR3 loop spans 16 amino acids. V lost 4 bases, J lost 6 bases, and 20 bases lay in between. The CDR3 loop is CASSPEDSGDADTQYF. DNA for the CDR3: TGCGCCAGCAGCCCGGAAGACTCAGGAGACGCGGATACGCAGTATTTT.

This clonotype was detected ten times or more. The V and J genes are TRBV6-2 or TRBV6-3 and TRBJ2-7, with D possibly TRBD2 on 6 matching bases. V dropped 4 bases and J dropped 0 bases, with 13 bases sitting between them. CDR1 and CDR2 from the germline V gene are MNHEY and SVGEGT. This CDR3 region has 15 residues. The CDR3: CASSLEDYFSYEQYV. The CDR3 nucleotides read TGTGCCAGCAGTTTGGAGGACTACTTCTCCTACGAGCAGTACGTC.

The chain links TRBV12-3 or TRBV12-4 to TRBJ2-1; 8 nucleotides agree with TRBD1. The CDR3 is 15 amino acids. The CDR3 region is CVIRTGQALFNEQFF. The CDR3 nucleotides are TGTGTCATTAGAACGGGACAGGCCTTATTTAATGAGCAGTTCTTC.

There are a few counts of this clonotype. The gene calls are TRBV20-1 and TRBJ2-1; TRBD2 matches 10 bases. Germline V gives CDR1 DFQATT, CDR2 SNEGSKA (reference sequence). With V trimmed by 6 bases and J by 9 bases, 8 bases remained unmatched. The CDR3 runs to 13 residues. For the CDR3, the DNA is TGCAGTGCCCGGGCTAGCGGGGGTTTTGAGCAGTTCTTC. Protein sequence: CSARASGGFEQFF.

This chain joins TRBV28 and TRBJ2-7; D not certain. V lost 7 bases and J lost 5, with 18 bases in between. The CDR3 covers 14 residues. Germline V gene data show CDR1 as MDHEN and CDR2 as SYDVKM. The CDR3 here is CASTPRRYIHEQYV. Here the CDR3 DNA reads TGTGCCAGCACCCCGCGGCGGTACATTCACGAGCAGTACGTC.

This clonotype showed up just a few times. This sequence joins TRBV6-1 and TRBJ2-5; D is ambiguous. This CDR3 is built from 14 residues. Trimming stripped 1 base from V and 1 base from J, with 7 bases between. Germline V gene lookup returns CDR1 MNHNS and CDR2 SASEGT. The CDR3 protein is CASSEGSAQETQYF. CDR3 sequence (DNA): TGTGCCAGCAGTGAAGGGTCCGCCCAAGAGACCCAGTACTTC.

This clonotype was detected only a few times. The chain employs TRBV12-3 or TRBV12-4 and TRBJ1-1; possible D gene TRBD1, 5 bases. The V and J ends lost 3 bases and 4 bases respectively, with 15 bases between them. This CDR3 is built from 15 residues. CDR3 in amino acids: CASSLGGSVGTEAFF. The DNA for the CDR3 is TGTGCCAGCAGTTTGGGGGGGTCGGTTGGCACTGAAGCTTTCTTT.

This clonotype has a count of ten or more. The rearrangement uses TRBV27 and TRBJ2-1, with 7 nucleotides matching TRBD2. CDR1 and CDR2 (germline): MNHEY, SMNVEV (reference sequence). Unmatched junction bases numbered 11, after V lost 2 bases and J lost 10 bases. The CDR3 runs 15 residues. CDR3: CASSLDPLSGVEQFF. Here the CDR3 DNA reads TGTGCCAGCAGTTTAGACCCACTAAGCGGGGTGGAGCAGTTCTTC.

This clonotype came up a few times. J is TRBJ2-3 and V is TRBV7-9; a possible D gene is TRBD2 (5 bases). The CDR3 consists of 15 residues. CDR1 is SEHNR and CDR2 is FQNEAQ in the germline V gene (reference sequence). The CDR3 sequence: CLLLREDTSTDTQYF. Written as DNA, the CDR3 is TGTCTACTCCTCCGGGAAGATACTAGCACAGATACGCAGTATTTT. The entire variable domain, with the rest obtained from reference TRBV7-9 and TRBJ2-3, is as follows: DTGVSQNPRHKITKRGQNVTFRCDPISEHNRLYWYRQTLGQGPEFLTYFQNEAQLEKSRLLSDRFSAERPKGSFSTLEIQRTEQGDSAMYLCLLLREDTSTDTQYFGPGTRLTVL.

This clonotype appeared a few times. With a much larger clone just one base away, this may be a read error. This chain links TRBV7-2 with TRBJ2-1; TRBD2 aligns across 13 bases. V lost 5 bases to trimming and J lost 3 bases; unmatched junction nucleotides: 10. CDR1 and CDR2 from the germline V gene are SGHTA and FQGNSA. This CDR3 comprises 18 residues. CDR3 in amino acids: CASSLWTSGGLNYNEQFF. CDR3 DNA sequence: TGTGCCAGCAGCCTCTGGACTAGCGGGGGACTAAACTACAATGAGCAGTTCTTC.

The J gene is TRBJ1-1, the V gene TRBV12-5; no clear D. The CDR3 is 11 amino acids. Germline CDR1 and CDR2: LGHNT and FRNRAP. V gave up 0 bases and J gave up 6 bases, with 2 bases separating them. The CDR3: CASGLVSEAFF. CDR3 nucleotides: TGTGCTAGTGGTTTGGTTTCTGAAGCTTTCTTT.

This clonotype showed up just a few times. The CDR3 protein is CASRAARFDEKLFF. The CDR3 nucleotides are TGTGCCAGCAGAGCAGCGCGGTTCGATGAAAAACTGTTTTTT. The J gene is TRBJ1-4, the V gene TRBV7-6; D not resolved. Trimming shortened V by 6 bases and J by 6 bases, and 14 bases separated the two germline ends. The CDR3 spans 14 residues. Germline loops: CDR1 SGHVS, CDR2 FNYEAQ. The variable domain in full, completed from reference TRBV7-6 and TRBJ1-4, reads GAGVSQSPRYKVTKRGQDVALRCDPISGHVSLYWYRQALGQGPEFLTYFNYEAQQDKSGLPNDRFSAERPEGSISTLTIQRTEQRDSAMYRCASRAARFDEKLFFGSGTQLSVL.

This clonotype has at least ten counts. The chain uses TRBV12-3 or TRBV12-4 and TRBJ2-7, with 10 bases lining up with TRBD1. V was clipped by 6 bases and J by 3 bases; unmatched bases: 2. CDR3 size: 13 residues. CDR3 in DNA: TGTGCCAGCAGGCGGACAGGGGGCTACGAGCAGTACTTC. Protein: CASRRTGGYEQYF.

V is TRBV6-2 or TRBV6-3 and J is TRBJ2-7, with 9 bases fitting TRBD2. Germline V gives CDR1 MNHEY, CDR2 SVGEGT. The CDR3 loop spans 13 amino acids. Losses at the gene ends were 4 bases for V and 4 bases for J; bases not matched to a gene: 2. CDR3 DNA sequence: TGTGCCAGCAGTTTTCTAGCGGGGTACGAGCAGTACGTC. It specifies CASSFLAGYEQYV.

The table lists this clonotype with a few counts. The chain employs TRBV11-2 and TRBJ2-5; 9 bases match TRBD1. The CDR3 extends over 16 amino acids. Germline V gives CDR1 SGHAT, CDR2 FQNNGV. Trimming took 5 bases from V and 0 from J; bases not matched to a gene: 7. CDR3 coding DNA: TGTGCCAGCAGCCAAGGGACAGGGCTATACCAAGAGACCCAGTACTTC. It specifies CASSQGTGLYQETQYF.

This clonotype has only a few counts. The chain has TRBV4-1 and TRBJ2-1, with D tentatively TRBD1 (8 bases). V lost 4 bases and J lost 6, with 19 bases in between. CDR1 MGHRA and CDR2 YSYEKL come from the germline V gene. This CDR3 region has 16 residues. CDR3 sequence reads: CASSPKGLQGGNEQFF. CDR3 sequence (DNA): TGCGCCAGCAGCCCGAAGGGACTACAGGGGGGCAATGAGCAGTTCTTC.

The sample holds many counts of this clonotype. The J gene is TRBJ1-1, the V gene TRBV7-2; D gene ambiguous. Trimming left V 0 bases short and J 5 bases short, with 19 bases between. CDR1 and CDR2 from the germline V gene are SGHTA and FQGNSA. The CDR3 length is 17 residues. The CDR3 coding sequence is TGTGCCAGCAGCTTAGCATCGGTCACCCTCGAAGGGACTGAAGCTTTCTTT. It yields the protein CASSLASVTLEGTEAFF.

This chain links TRBV28 with TRBJ1-2, with D tentatively TRBD1 (5 bases). CDR1 is MDHEN and CDR2 is SYDVKM in the germline V gene. The length of the CDR3 is 16 residues. V gave up 7 bases and J gave up 7 bases, with 25 bases separating them. The CDR3 DNA reads TGTGCCAGCACCTTAAGGGGCATCCTAAGGGACTGTGGCTACACCTTC. This gives the protein CASTLRGILRDCGYTF.

The CDR3 here is CASSQDGTGFYEQYF. As DNA, the CDR3 is TGTGCCAGCAGCCAAGACGGGACGGGGTTCTACGAGCAGTACTTC. The chain is built from TRBV3-1 and TRBJ2-7; D might be TRBD1 or TRBD2, each matching 5 bases. This CDR3 contains 15 residues. The germline V gene encodes CDR1 LGHDT and CDR2 YNNKEL (reference sequence). V was shortened by 0 bases and J by 3 bases, with 12 bases between the two germline ends.

The chain employs TRBV2 and TRBJ1-2, with D tentatively TRBD1 (5 bases). Germline V gives CDR1 SNHLY, CDR2 FYNNEI. The CDR3 runs to 12 residues. DNA for the CDR3: TGTGTCATACAAGCAGGGAGTCATGGCTACACCTTC. This gives the protein CVIQAGSHGYTF. The variable domain in full, with the rest retrieved from reference TRBV2 and TRBJ1-2, is EPEVTQTPSHQVTQMGQEVILRCVPISNHLYFYWYRQILGQKVEFLVSFYNNEISEKSEIFDDQFSVERPDGSNFTLKIRSTKLEDSAMYFCVIQAGSHGYTFGSGTRLTVV.